These T cell receptor beta chains were read from a single sample in a study of tumor-infiltrating lymphocytes in primary liver carcinoma. TCRdb used MiXCR to reprocess the multiplex PCR reads, holding one entry per CDR3 protein. Of 300,000 to 400,000 distinct CDR3 sequences detected, roughly two thirds appear once; the ten largest clones hold 9%. Sequencing was carried out using peripheral blood. These receptors came from a man aged 40-49 years with primary liver carcinoma and hepatitis B virus infection. The CDR3 runs from the conserved cysteine through the conserved F or W. Rows may omit the clone size; those that give it use once, few, many or a size class.

CDR3 length	V gene	J gene	clone size	CDR3 protein
15	TRBV11-2	TRBJ1-5	.	CASGLEGREDQPQHF
16	TRBV11-2	TRBJ2-2	.	CASSLVTKGYAVELFF
14	TRBV2	TRBJ1-4	.	CASRDGVGSEKLFF
17	TRBV14	TRBJ2-7	many	CASSPPSYWGSSYEQYF
18	TRBV6-1	TRBJ1-5	.	CASSAPNTGVLSNQPQHF
15	TRBV4-3	TRBJ2-1	.	CASSQGEGAPLRQFF
15	TRBV4-1	TRBJ1-1	.	CASSPRQAQNTEASF
16	TRBV30	TRBJ2-2	many	CAWSAFGTSEPGELFF
12	TRBV11-1	TRBJ1-1	.	CASISSSSEAFF
13	TRBV11-3	TRBJ2-4	many	CASSLDLKNIQYF
13	TRBV5-1	TRBJ2-1	.	CANSLRVGNEQFF
15	TRBV28	TRBJ1-1	.	CASSLESGLNIEAFF
11	TRBV30	TRBJ1-1	.	CALVKSTEAFF
15	TRBV11-2	TRBJ2-7	.	CAGSLISAESCEQYF
17	TRBV6-2/TRBV6-3	TRBJ2-1	many	CASTSSQSQGHYNEQFF
13	TRBV7-8	TRBJ2-5	few	CASSSQRWETQYF
15	TRBV28	TRBJ1-5	.	CASSLLREGNQPQHF
15	TRBV28	TRBJ1-5	.	CASSPSTVSNQPQHF
16	TRBV5-1	TRBJ2-3	few	CASSETPGTPPDTQYF
12	TRBV12-3/TRBV12-4	TRBJ1-2	few	CASSPTPFGYTF
18	TRBV29-1	TRBJ2-1	.	CSVVGGDVYASSYNEQFF
14	TRBV5-1	TRBJ2-3	.	CASSLGVVRDTQYF
13	TRBV29-1	TRBJ1-4	many	CSVAGQGREKLFF
12	TRBV29-1	TRBJ2-5	.	CSILTSGETQYF
15	TRBV28	TRBJ1-6	.	CASAGTGDHNSPLRF
15	TRBV5-4	TRBJ2-2	.	CASSLGLSNTGELCF
14	TRBV7-9	TRBJ2-3	.	CASSLVTGTDTQYF
13	TRBV11-3	TRBJ2-7	.	CVSSFSTGTEQYF